This TCR beta chain was observed in a study of T cell repertoires in cytomegalovirus infection. Each CDR3 protein gets one entry after TCRdb re-called the reads with MiXCR. Of around 300,000 distinct CDR3 sequences detected, about 26% appear once; the ten largest clones hold approximately 15%. The trim removed 6 bases at V and 3 bases at J, leaving 6 bases unmatched. Per the germline V gene, CDR1 is SGHTA and CDR2 is FQGNSA. This CDR3 has 15 residues. This receptor was obtained from a human donor in good health (CMV status not recorded). Some clones in this sample may be carry-over from other donors' samples. This sequence joins TRBV7-2 and TRBJ2-3, with TRBD1 identical over 10 bases. Material: PBMCs. CDR3 DNA: TGTGCCAGCAGTGTGGACAGGGGGATAACAGATACGCAGTATTTT. It specifies CASSVDRGITDTQYF.